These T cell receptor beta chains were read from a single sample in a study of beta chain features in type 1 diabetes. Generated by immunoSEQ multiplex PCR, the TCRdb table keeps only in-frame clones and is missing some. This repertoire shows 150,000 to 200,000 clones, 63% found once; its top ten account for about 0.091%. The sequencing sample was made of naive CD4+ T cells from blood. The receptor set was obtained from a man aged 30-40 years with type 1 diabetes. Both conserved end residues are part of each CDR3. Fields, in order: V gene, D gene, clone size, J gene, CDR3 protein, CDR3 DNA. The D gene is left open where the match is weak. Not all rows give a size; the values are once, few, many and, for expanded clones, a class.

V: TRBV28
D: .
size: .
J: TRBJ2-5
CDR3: CASRSEGETQYF
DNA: TGTGCCAGCAGATCAGAGGGGGAGACCCAGTACTTC

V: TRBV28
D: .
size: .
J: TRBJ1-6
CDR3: CASSLNRPPLHF
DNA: TGTGCCAGCAGTTTAAACAGGCCGCCCCTCCACTTT

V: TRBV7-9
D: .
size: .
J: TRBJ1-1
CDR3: CASSVTGNTEAFF
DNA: TGTGCCAGCAGTGTGACAGGGAACACTGAAGCTTTCTTT

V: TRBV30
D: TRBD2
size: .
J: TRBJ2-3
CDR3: CAWRPGGSTDTQYF
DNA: TGTGCCTGGAGACCGGGGGGGAGCACAGATACGCAGTATTTT

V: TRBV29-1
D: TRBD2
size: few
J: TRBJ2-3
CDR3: CSVERLAASTDTQYF
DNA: TGCAGCGTTGAGCGGCTAGCGGCTAGCACAGATACGCAGTATTTT

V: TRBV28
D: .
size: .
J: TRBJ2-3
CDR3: CASSLESDRGDSQYF
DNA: TGTGCCAGCAGTTTAGAGTCGGATCGCGGAGACTCCCAGTATTTT

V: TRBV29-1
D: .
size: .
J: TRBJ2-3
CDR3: CSVEPWGVWGTDTQYF
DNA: TGCAGCGTTGAGCCCTGGGGGGTATGGGGCACAGATACGCAGTATTTT

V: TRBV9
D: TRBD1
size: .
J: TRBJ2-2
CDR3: CASSRPGQGAFGELFF
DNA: TGTGCCAGCAGCCGCCCGGGACAGGGGGCGTTCGGGGAGCTGTTTTTT

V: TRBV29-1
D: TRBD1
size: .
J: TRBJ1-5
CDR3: CSIAGQDSNQPQHF
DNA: TGCAGCATTGCGGGACAGGATAGCAATCAGCCCCAGCATTTT

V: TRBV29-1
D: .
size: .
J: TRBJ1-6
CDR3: CSVGLDWDSPLHF
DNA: TGCAGCGTTGGCCTCGACTGGGATTCACCCCTCCACTTT

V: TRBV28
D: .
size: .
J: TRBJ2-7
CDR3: CASSGQPYEQYF
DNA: TGTGCCAGCAGCGGACAGCCCTACGAGCAGTACTTC

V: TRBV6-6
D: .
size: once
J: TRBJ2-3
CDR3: CASSPIGSGTQYF
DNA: TGTGCCAGCAGTCCTATCGGGTCAGGTACGCAGTATTTT

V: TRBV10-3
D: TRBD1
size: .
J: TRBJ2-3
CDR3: CAISDRDRSTDTQYF
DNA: TGTGCCATCAGTGATCGGGACAGAAGCACAGATACGCAGTATTTT

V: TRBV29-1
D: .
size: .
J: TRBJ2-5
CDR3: CSASQGWEGDTQYF
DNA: TGCAGCGCCTCACAGGGATGGGAGGGGGACACCCAGTACTTC

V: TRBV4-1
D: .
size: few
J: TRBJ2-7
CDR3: CASSPGPLTYEQYF
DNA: TGCGCCAGCAGCCCGGGTCCCTTGACCTACGAGCAGTACTTC

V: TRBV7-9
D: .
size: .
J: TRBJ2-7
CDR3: CASSLEGSSYEQYF
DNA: TGTGCCAGCAGCTTAGAAGGGAGCTCCTACGAGCAGTACTTC

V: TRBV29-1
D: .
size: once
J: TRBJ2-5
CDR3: CSLEVGETQYF
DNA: TGCAGCCTCGAAGTGGGAGAGACCCAGTACTTC

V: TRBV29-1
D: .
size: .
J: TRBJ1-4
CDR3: CSVGRQSNEKLFF
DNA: TGCAGCGTTGGGAGACAGTCGAATGAAAAACTGTTTTTT

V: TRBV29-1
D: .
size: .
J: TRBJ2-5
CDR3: CSVEGGTVETQYF
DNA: TGCAGCGTTGAAGGAGGGACTGTAGAGACCCAGTACTTC

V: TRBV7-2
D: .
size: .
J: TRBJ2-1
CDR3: CASSLATRVGPFF
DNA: TGTGCCAGCAGCTTAGCTACCCGAGTAGGGCCGTTCTTC

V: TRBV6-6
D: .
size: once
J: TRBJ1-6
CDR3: CASSLTPGEHSPLHF
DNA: TGTGCCAGCAGTTTGACTCCAGGGGAACATTCACCCCTCCACTTT

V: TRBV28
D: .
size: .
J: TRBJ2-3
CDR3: CASSLNTDTQYF
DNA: TGTGCCAGCAGCCTTAACACAGATACGCAGTATTTT

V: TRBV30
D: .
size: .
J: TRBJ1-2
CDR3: CAWSASVLRNYGYTF
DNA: TGTGCCTGGAGTGCAAGCGTCCTACGGAACTATGGCTACACCTTC

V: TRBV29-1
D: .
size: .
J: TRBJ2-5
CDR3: CSVDVLGLQETQYF
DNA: TGCAGCGTTGACGTGCTGGGATTACAAGAGACCCAGTACTTC

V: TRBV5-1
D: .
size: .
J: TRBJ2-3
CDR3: CASSLRGARADTQYF
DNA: TGCGCCAGCAGCTTGAGGGGGGCGCGTGCAGATACGCAGTATTTT

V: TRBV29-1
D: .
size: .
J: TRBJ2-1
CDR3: CSADGTARGQFF
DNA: TGCAGCGCGGACGGGACGGCACGCGGGCAGTTCTTC

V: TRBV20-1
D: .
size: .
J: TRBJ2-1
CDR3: CSASEGLEQFF
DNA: TGCAGTGCTAGCGAGGGGCTTGAGCAGTTCTTC

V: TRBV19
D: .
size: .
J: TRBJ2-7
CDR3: CASSFRDRGNYEQYF
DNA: TGTGCCAGTAGTTTCCGGGACCGAGGGAACTACGAGCAGTACTTC

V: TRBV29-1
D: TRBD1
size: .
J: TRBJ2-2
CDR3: CSVAGQGPGELFF
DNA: TGCAGCGTTGCAGGACAGGGGCCCGGGGAGCTGTTTTTT

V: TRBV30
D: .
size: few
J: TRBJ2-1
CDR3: CAWTRGLFSSYNEQFF
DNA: TGTGCCTGGACGCGGGGCCTCTTTAGCTCCTACAATGAGCAGTTCTTC

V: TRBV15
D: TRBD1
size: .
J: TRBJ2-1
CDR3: CATSAVPGQGRDYNEQFF
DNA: TGTGCCACCAGCGCAGTCCCGGGACAGGGACGGGACTACAATGAGCAGTTCTTC

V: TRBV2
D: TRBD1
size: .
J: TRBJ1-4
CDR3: CASRDRSTNEKLFF
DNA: TGTGCCAGCAGGGACAGGTCAACTAATGAAAAACTGTTTTTT

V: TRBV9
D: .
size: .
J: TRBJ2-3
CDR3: CASSVFQGTDTQYF
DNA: TGTGCCAGCAGCGTATTCCAGGGCACAGATACGCAGTATTTT

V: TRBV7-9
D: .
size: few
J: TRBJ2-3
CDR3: CASSLWGTDTQYF
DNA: TGTGCCAGCAGCTTGTGGGGCACAGATACGCAGTATTTT

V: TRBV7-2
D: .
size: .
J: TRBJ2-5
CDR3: CASRLMGEFETQYF
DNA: TGTGCCAGCAGACTTATGGGGGAATTCGAGACCCAGTACTTC

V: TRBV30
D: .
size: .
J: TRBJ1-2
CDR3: CAWRAGLGQYRYGYTF
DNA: TGTGCCTGGAGAGCAGGTTTAGGCCAATATCGCTATGGCTACACCTTC

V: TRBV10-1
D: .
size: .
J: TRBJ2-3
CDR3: CASSDGGVPDTQYF
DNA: TGCGCCAGCAGTGATGGAGGGGTCCCAGATACGCAGTATTTT

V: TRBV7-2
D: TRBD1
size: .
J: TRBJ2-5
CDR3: CASSTDRGGSGETQYF
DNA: TGTGCCAGCAGCACAGACAGGGGTGGCAGTGGAGAGACCCAGTACTTC

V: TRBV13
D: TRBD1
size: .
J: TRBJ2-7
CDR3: CASRVTGDHEQYF
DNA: TGTGCCAGCAGAGTCACAGGGGACCACGAGCAGTACTTC

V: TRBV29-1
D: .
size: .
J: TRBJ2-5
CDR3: CSVVDSGARETQYF
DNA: TGCAGCGTTGTGGACAGCGGGGCGCGAGAGACCCAGTACTTC

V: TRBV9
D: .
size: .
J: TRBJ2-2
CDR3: CASSVAPNTGELFF
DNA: TGTGCCAGCAGCGTAGCCCCGAACACCGGGGAGCTGTTTTTT

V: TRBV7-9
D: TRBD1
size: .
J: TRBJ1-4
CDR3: CASGDRSNNEKLFF
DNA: TGTGCCAGCGGGGACAGGTCCAATAATGAAAAACTGTTTTTT

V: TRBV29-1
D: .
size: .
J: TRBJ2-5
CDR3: CSAAPGGRTYETQYF
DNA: TGCAGCGCCGCGCCCGGAGGGCGGACGTACGAGACCCAGTACTTC

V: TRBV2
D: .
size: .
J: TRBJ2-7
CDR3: CASQKTRGQTNYEQYF
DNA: TGTGCCAGCCAAAAAACCCGCGGACAGACTAACTACGAGCAGTACTTC

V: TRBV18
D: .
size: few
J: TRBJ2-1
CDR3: CASSLQEGGSYNEQFF
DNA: TGTGCCAGCTCACTACAGGAAGGAGGCTCCTACAATGAGCAGTTCTTC

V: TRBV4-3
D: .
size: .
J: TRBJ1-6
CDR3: CASSQGGTGLSPLHF
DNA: TGCGCCAGCAGCCAAGGAGGAACAGGGTTATCACCCCTCCACTTT

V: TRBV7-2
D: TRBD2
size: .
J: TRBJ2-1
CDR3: CASSFGLVGNNEQFF
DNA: TGTGCCAGCAGCTTCGGACTAGTGGGTAACAATGAGCAGTTCTTC

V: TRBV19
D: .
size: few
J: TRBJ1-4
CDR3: CASSMLDEKLFF
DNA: TGTGCCAGTAGTATGTTGGATGAAAAACTGTTTTTT

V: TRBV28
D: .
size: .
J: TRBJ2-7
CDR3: CASSLHRGTADSYEQYF
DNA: TGTGCCAGCAGTCTCCACCGCGGGACAGCGGACTCCTACGAGCAGTACTTC

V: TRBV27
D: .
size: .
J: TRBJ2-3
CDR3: CARSLQGNSSTDTQYF
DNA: TGTGCCAGATCCCTCCAGGGGAACTCTAGCACAGATACGCAGTATTTT

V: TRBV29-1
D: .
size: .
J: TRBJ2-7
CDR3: CSVRAEAYEQYF
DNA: TGCAGCGTTCGTGCGGAAGCCTACGAGCAGTACTTC

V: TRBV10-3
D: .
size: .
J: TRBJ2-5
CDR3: CAISRGGPQETQYF
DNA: TGTGCCATCAGTAGAGGGGGGCCACAAGAGACCCAGTACTTC

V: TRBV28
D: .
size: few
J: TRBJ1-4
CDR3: CASSLWRDGLFF
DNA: TGTGCCAGCAGTTTATGGCGGGATGGGCTGTTTTTT